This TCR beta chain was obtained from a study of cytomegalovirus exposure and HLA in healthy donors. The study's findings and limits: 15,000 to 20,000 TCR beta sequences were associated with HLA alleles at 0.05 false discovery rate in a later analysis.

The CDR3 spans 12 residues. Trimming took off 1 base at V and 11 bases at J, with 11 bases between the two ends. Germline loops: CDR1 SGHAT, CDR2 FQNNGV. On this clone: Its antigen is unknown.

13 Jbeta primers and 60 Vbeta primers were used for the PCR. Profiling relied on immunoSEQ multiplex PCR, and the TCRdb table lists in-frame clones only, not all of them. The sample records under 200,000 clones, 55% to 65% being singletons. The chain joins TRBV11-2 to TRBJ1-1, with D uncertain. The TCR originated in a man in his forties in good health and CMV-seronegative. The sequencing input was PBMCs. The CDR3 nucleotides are TGTGCCAGCAGCTTAGTTTTCCAGAAGGCTTTCTTT. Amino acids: CASSLVFQKAFF.